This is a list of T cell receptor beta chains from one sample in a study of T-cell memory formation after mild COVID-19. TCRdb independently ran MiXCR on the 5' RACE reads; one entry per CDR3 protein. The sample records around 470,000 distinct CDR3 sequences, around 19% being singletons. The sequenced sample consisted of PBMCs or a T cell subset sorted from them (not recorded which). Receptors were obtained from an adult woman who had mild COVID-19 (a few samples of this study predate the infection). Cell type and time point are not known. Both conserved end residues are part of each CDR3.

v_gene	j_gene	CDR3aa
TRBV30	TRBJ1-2	CAWSVGTGGGYTF
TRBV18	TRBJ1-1	CASSQGQNTEAFF
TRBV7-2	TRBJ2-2	CASSLGGPTGELFF
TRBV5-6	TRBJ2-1	CASSLQGFDNEQFF
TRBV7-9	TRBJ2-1	CASSLGQGISNEQFF
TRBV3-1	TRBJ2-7	CASSQDATRVSEQYF
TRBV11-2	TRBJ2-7	CASSNPGLSFHEQYF
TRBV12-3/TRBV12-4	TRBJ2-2	CASSFPGLAGDPGELFF
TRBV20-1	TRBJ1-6	CSARSRTGANSPLHF
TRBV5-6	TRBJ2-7	CASSLVLAGEEQYF
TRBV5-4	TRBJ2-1	CASSFAGAKDNEQFF
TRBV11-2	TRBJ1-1	CASSLVGGDRAAFF
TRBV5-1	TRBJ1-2	CASSHDRAYGYTF
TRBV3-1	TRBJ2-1	CASSQEPAAANEQFF
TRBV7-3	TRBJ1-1	CASSLSPVVETEAFF
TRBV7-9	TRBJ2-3	CASSHPSGPDTQYF
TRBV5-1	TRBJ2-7	CASTLAETYEQYF
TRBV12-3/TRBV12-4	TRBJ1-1	CASRYRGAVMNTEAFF
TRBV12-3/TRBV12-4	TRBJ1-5	CASSGGGIQPQHF
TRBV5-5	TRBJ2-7	CASSLVDGSYEQYF
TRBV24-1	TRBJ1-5	CATRGQGSGQPQHF
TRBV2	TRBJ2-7	CASTLSSYEQYF
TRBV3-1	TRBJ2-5	CASSQLAISGSKTQYF
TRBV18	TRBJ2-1	CASSPPVTRLIFF
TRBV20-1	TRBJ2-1	CSARAGVYNEQFF
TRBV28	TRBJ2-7	CASRSGTGRSYEQYF
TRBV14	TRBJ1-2	CASSQEGHRYGYTF
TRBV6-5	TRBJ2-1	CASRVGGTAYNEQFF
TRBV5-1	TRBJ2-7	CASSMEGVDEQYF